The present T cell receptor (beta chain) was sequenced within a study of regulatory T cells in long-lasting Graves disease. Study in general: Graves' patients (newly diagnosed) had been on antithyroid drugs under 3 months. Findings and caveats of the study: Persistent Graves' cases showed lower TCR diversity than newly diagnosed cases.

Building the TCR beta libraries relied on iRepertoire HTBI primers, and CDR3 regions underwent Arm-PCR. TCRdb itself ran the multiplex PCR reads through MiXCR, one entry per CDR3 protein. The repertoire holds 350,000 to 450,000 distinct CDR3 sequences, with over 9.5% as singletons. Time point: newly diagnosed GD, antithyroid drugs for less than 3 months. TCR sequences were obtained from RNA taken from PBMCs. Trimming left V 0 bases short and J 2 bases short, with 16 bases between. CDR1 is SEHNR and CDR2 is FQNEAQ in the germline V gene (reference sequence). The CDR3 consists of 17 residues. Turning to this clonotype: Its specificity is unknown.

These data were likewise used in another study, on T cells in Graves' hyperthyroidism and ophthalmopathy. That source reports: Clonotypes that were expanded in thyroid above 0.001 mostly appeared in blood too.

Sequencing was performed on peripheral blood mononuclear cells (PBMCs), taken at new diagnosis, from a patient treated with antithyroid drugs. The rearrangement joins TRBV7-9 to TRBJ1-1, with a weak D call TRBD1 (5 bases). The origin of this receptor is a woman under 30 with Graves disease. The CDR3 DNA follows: TGTGCCAGCAGCTTAGCGAAAGGGGAGCTTTCAAACACTGAAGCTTTCTTT. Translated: CASSLAKGELSNTEAFF.